The 6 T cell receptor beta chains reported below all come from one sample, sequenced in a study of post-analysis software for immune sequencing data. Unique-molecular-identifier-tagged TCR beta cDNA libraries were used. In TCRdb, the PCR reads were re-called with MiXCR into one record per CDR3 protein. The top ten hold roughly 1.6% of the sample, which has 150,000 to 200,000 distinct CDR3 sequences, about 30% seen once. No antigen is known for these receptors. Whole-study results and caveats: About five TRBV segments (TRBV5-6, TRBV5-1 and TRBV20-1 among them) occurred more frequently in patients than in controls.

Input material: blood. The source of these receptors is a girl aged 10 to 17 with multiple sclerosis.

This clonotype was found a few times. This rearrangement joins TRBV6-1 to TRBJ2-1; 7 bases are shared with TRBD2. The germline V gene has CDR1 MNHNS and CDR2 SASEGT. The CDR3 runs to 17 residues. Trimming removed 2 bases from V and 8 bases from J; junction bases left unmatched: 15. The DNA for the CDR3 is TGTGCCAGCAGTGAAAAGCAGCGCGCAGCGGGAATAGATGAGCAGTTCTTC. It specifies CASSEKQRAAGIDEQFF.

This clonotype was observed a handful of times. This rearrangement joins TRBV29-1 to TRBJ1-1; D unresolved. This CDR3 has 13 amino acids. V was shortened by 5 bases and J by 4 bases, with 14 bases between the two germline ends. Germline values: CDR1 SQVTM, CDR2 ANQGSEA. CDR3 nucleotide sequence: TGCAGCGTTCCCCGGGATACCGGCACTGAAGCTTTCTTT. It yields the protein CSVPRDTGTEAFF.

This clonotype was recorded at least ten times. The rearrangement links TRBV4-1 to TRBJ1-4; D is uncertain. V lost 4 bases to trimming and J lost 4 bases, with 19 bases between them. Germline-derived CDR1 and CDR2 are MGHRA and YSYEKL. The CDR3 consists of 17 residues. CDR3 region: CASSRGWANSLNEKLFF. DNA for the CDR3: TGCGCCAGCAGCCGCGGATGGGCGAACAGTCTTAATGAAAAACTGTTTTTT.

This clonotype turned up a few times. This sequence joins TRBV28 and TRBJ2-7; D is uncertain. The CDR3 has 13 amino acids. Germline V gene lookup returns CDR1 MDHEN and CDR2 SYDVKM. The germline V and J ends were trimmed by 5 bases and 3 bases, with 11 bases remaining between them. CDR3 nucleotide sequence: TGTGCCAGCAGTGAGACACTCAGCTACGAGCAGTACTTC. Translated: CASSETLSYEQYF.

The chain has TRBV19 and TRBJ2-1, with D unclear. There are 15 residues in the CDR3. The germline V gene encodes CDR1 LNHDA and CDR2 SQIVND (reference sequence). V was shortened by 8 bases and J by 7 bases, with 21 bases between the two germline ends. In DNA form, the CDR3 reads TGTGCCAGTTGCGCCGTAACTCGTTATGGTAATGAGCAGTTCTTC. Translated: CASCAVTRYGNEQFF.

This clonotype was counted once. This rearrangement joins TRBV29-1 to TRBJ1-2, with D perhaps matching TRBD1 (5 bases). Germline lookup yields CDR1 SQVTM and CDR2 ANQGSEA. This CDR3 region has 12 residues. Trimming took 3 bases from V and 5 from J, leaving 10 bases between them. CDR3 DNA sequence: TGCAGCGTTGAGGTCGGGGGATATGGCTACACCTTC. As protein: CSVEVGGYGYTF.